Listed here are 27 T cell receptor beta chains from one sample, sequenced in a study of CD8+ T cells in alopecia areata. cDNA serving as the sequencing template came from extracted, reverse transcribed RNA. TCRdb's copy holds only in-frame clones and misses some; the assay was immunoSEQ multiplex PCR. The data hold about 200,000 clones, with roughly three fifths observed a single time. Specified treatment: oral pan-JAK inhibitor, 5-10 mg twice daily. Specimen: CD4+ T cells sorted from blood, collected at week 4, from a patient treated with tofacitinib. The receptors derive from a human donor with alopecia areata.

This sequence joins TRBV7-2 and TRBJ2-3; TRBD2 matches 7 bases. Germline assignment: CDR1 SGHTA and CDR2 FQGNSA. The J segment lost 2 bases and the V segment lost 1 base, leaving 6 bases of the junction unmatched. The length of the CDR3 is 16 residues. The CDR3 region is CASSLGGTTPTDTQYF. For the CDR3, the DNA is TGTGCCAGCAGCTTAGGGGGGACTACGCCCACAGATACGCAGTATTTT.

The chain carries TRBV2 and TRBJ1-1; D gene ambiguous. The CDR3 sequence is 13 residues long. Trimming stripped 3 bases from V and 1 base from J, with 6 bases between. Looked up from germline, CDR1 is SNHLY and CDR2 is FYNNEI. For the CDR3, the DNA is TGTGCCAGCAGTGAGCTCGGGAACACTGAAGCTTTCTTT. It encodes CASSELGNTEAFF. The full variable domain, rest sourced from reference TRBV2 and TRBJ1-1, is EPEVTQTPSHQVTQMGQEVILRCVPISNHLYFYWYRQILGQKVEFLVSFYNNEISEKSEIFDDQFSVERPDGSNFTLKIRSTKLEDSAMYFCASSELGNTEAFFGQGTRLTVV.

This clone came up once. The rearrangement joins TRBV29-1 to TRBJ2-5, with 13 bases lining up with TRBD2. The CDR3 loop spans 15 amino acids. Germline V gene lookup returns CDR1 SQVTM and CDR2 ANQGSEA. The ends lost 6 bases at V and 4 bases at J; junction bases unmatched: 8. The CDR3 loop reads CSVSPRLAGGETQYF. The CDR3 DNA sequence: TGCAGCGTGTCCCCACGACTAGCGGGAGGAGAGACCCAGTACTTC.

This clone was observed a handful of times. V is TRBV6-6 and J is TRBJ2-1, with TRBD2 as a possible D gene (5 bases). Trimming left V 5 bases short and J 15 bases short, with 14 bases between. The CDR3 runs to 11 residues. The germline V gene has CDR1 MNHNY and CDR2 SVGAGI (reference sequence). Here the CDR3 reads CASSPGLGLFF. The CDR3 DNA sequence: TGTGCCAGCAGTCCCGGACTGGGGTTGTTCTTC.

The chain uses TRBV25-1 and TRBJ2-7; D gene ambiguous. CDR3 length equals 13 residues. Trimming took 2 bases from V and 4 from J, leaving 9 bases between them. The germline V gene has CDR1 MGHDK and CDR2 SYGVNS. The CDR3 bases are TGTGCCAGCAGTGAACCTACCCTTTACGAGCAGTACTTC. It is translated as CASSEPTLYEQYF.

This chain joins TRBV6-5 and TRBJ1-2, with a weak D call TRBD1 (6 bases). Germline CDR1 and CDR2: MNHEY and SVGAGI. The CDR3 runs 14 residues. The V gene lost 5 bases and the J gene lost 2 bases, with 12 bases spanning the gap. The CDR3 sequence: CASSAGAPNYGYTF. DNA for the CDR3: TGTGCCAGCAGTGCAGGGGCTCCAAACTATGGCTACACCTTC.

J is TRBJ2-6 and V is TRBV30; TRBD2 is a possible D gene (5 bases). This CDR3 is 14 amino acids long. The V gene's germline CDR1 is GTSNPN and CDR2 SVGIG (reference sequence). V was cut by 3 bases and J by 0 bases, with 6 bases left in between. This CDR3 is CAWRRDSGANVLTF. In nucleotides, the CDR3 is TGTGCCTGGAGGAGGGACTCTGGGGCCAACGTCCTGACTTTC.

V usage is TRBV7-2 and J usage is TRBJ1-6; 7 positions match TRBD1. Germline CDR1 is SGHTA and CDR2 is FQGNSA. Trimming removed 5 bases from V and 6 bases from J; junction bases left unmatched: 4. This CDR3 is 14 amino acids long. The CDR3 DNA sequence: TGTGCCAGCAGCCAGGGGGGCTTTAATTCACCCCTCCACTTT. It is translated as CASSQGGFNSPLHF. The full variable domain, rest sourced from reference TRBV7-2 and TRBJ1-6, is GAGVSQSPSNKVTEKGKDVELRCDPISGHTALYWYRQSLGQGLEFLIYFQGNSAPDKSGLPSDRFSAERTGGSVSTLTIQRTQQEDSAVYLCASSQGGFNSPLHFGNGTRLTVT.

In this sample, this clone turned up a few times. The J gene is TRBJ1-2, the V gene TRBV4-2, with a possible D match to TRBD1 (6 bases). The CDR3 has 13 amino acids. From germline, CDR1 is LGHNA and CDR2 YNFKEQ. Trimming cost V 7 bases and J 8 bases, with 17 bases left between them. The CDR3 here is CASTERGAGGYTF. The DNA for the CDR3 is TGTGCCAGCACCGAACGGGGGGCCGGCGGCTACACCTTC.

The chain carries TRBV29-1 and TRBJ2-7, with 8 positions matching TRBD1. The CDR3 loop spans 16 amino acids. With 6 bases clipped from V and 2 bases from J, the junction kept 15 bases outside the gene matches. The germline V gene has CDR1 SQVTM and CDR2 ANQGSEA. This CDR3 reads CSVQGRGQGSTYEQYF. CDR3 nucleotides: TGCAGCGTCCAGGGCCGAGGACAGGGCTCAACCTACGAGCAGTACTTC.

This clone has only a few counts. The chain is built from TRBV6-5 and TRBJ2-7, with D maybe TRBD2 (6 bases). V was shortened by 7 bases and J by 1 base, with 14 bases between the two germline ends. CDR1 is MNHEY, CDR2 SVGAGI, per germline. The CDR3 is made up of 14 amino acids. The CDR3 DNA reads TGTGCCAGCAAGCTGGCGGGGAATTCCTACGAGCAGTACTTC. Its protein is CASKLAGNSYEQYF.

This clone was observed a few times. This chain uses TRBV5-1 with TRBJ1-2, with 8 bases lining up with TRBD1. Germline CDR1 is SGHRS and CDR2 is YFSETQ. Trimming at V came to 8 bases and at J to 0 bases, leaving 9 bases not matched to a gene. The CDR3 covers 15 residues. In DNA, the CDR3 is TGCGCCAGTCGATCAGGGGGCCGAGCTAACTATGGCTACACCTTC. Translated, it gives CASRSGGRANYGYTF.

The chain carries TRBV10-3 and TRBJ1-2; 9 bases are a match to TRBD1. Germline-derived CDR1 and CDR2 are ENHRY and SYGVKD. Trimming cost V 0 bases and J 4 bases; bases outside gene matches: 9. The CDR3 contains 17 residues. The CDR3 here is CAISESYRGPRFYGYTF. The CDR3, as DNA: TGTGCCATCAGTGAGTCTTACAGGGGGCCTCGGTTCTATGGCTACACCTTC.

DNA for the CDR3: TGTGCCAGCAGTCTCGGCGGTCGGGGAGAGACCCAGTACTTC. Translating it yields CASSLGGRGETQYF. V is TRBV2 and J is TRBJ2-5; D perhaps matches TRBD2 (5 bases). The CDR3 extends over 14 amino acids. V was cut by 5 bases and J by 4 bases, with 14 bases left in between. Looked up from germline, CDR1 is SNHLY and CDR2 is FYNNEI.

The CDR3 coding sequence is TGTGCCAGCAGTGATAGTGGGTCTGGTGGCTACACCTTC. Translated, it gives CASSDSGSGGYTF. J is TRBJ1-2 and V is TRBV2; the D is unclear. The ends were cut back, 3 bases at V and 7 bases at J, with 12 bases in the middle. Looked up from germline, CDR1 is SNHLY and CDR2 is FYNNEI. This CDR3 region has 13 residues.

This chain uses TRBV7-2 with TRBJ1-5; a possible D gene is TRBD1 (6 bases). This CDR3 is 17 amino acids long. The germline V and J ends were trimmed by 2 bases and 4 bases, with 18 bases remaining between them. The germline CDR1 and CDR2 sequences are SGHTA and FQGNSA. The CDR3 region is CASSLRIGTGPNQPQHF. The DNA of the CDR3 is TGTGCCAGCAGCTTACGCATCGGAACAGGGCCAAATCAGCCCCAGCATTTT. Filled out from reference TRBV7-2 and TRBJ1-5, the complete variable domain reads GAGVSQSPSNKVTEKGKDVELRCDPISGHTALYWYRQSLGQGLEFLIYFQGNSAPDKSGLPSDRFSAERTGGSVSTLTIQRTQQEDSAVYLCASSLRIGTGPNQPQHFGDGTRLSIL.

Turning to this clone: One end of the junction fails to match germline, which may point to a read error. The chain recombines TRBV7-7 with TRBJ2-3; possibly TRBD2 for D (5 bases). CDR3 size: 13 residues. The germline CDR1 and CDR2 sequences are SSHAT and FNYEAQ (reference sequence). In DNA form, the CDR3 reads TGTGCTAGCAGCTTAGGAGGTACAGATACGCAGTATTTT. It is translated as CASSLGGTDTQYF.

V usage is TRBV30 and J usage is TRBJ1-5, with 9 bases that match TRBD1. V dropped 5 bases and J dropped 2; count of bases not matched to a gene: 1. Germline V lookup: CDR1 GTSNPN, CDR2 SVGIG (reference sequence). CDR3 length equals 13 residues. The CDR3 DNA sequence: TGTGCCTGGCGGGACAGGGGCAATCAGCCCCAGCATTTT. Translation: CAWRDRGNQPQHF.

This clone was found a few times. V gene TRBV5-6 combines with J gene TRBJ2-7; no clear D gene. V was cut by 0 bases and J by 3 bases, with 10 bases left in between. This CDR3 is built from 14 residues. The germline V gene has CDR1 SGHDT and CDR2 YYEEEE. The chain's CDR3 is CASSLAGVDYEQYF. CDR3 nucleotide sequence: TGTGCCAGCAGCTTGGCAGGAGTCGACTACGAGCAGTACTTC.

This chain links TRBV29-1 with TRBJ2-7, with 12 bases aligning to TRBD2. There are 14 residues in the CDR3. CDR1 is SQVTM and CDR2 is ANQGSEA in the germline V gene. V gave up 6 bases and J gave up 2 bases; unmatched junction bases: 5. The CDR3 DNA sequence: TGCAGCGTACTAGGACTAGCGGGGACCTACGAGCAGTACTTC. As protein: CSVLGLAGTYEQYF.

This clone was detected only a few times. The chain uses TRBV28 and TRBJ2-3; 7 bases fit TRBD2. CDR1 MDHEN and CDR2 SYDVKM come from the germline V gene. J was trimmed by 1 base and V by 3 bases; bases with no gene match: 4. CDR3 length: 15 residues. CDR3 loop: CASSLVAGGTDTQYF. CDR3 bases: TGTGCCAGCAGTTTGGTAGCGGGCGGCACAGATACGCAGTATTTT.

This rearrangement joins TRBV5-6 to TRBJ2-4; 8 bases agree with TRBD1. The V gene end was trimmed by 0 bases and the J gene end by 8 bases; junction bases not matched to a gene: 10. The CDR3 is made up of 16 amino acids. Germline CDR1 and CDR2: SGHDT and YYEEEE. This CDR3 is CASSLEEQGAGYIQYF. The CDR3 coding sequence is TGTGCCAGCAGCTTGGAGGAGCAGGGGGCTGGATACATTCAGTACTTC.

CDR3 nucleotide sequence: TGTGCCAGCAGTTATGGGCTCCTCGGGGAGACCCAGTACTTC. Amino acid sequence: CASSYGLLGETQYF. V is TRBV6-5 and J is TRBJ2-5; D call uncertain. V lost 3 bases and J lost 5, with 13 bases in between. The germline gives CDR1 MNHEY, CDR2 SVGAGI. The CDR3 has 14 residues.

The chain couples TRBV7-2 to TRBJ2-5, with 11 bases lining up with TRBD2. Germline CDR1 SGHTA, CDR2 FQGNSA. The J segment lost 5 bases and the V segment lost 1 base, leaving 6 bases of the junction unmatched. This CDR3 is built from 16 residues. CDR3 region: CASSLDLAGGVETQYF. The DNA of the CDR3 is TGTGCCAGCAGCTTAGATCTAGCGGGGGGAGTGGAGACCCAGTACTTC. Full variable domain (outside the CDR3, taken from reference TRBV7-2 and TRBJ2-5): GAGVSQSPSNKVTEKGKDVELRCDPISGHTALYWYRQSLGQGLEFLIYFQGNSAPDKSGLPSDRFSAERTGGSVSTLTIQRTQQEDSAVYLCASSLDLAGGVETQYFGPGTRLLVL.

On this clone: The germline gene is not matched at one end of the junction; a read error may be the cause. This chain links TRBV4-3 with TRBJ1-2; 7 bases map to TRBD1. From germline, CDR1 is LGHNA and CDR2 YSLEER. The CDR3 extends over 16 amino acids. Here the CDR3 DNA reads TGCGCCAGCAGCCATGTAGACAGGGATGAACCTACAGGCTCCACCTTC. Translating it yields CASSHVDRDEPTGSTF.

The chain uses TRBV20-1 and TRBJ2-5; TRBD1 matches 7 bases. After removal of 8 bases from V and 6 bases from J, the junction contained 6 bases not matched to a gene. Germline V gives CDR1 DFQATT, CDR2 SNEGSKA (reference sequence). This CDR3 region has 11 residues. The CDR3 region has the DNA TGCAGTTCCGGACAGGAAAAGACCCAGTACTTC. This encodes CSSGQEKTQYF.

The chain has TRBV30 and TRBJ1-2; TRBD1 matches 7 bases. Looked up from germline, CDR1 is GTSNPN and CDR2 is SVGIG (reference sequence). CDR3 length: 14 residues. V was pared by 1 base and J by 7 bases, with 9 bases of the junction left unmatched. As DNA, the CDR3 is TGTGCCTGGAGTGCCCCCGACAGGGTCGGTGGCTACACCTTC. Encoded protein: CAWSAPDRVGGYTF.